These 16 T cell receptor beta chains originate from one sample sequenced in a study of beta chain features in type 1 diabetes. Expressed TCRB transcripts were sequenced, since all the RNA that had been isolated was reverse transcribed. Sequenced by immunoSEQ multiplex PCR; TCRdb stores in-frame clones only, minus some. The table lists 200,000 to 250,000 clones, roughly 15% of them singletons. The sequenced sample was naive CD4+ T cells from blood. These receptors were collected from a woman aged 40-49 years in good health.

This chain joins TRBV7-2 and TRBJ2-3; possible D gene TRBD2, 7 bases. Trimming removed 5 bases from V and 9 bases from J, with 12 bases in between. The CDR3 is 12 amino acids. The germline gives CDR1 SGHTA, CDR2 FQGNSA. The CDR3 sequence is CASSTEGGTQYF. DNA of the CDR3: TGTGCCAGCAGCACCGAGGGGGGGACGCAGTATTTT.

The CDR3: CASSTGWQPQHF. CDR3 DNA: TGTGCCAGTAGTACAGGGTGGCAGCCCCAGCATTTT. The chain joins TRBV19 to TRBJ1-5, with a tentative D call TRBD1 (5 bases). The CDR3 extends over 12 amino acids. V shed 4 bases and J shed 7 bases, with 8 bases lying between them. From germline, CDR1 is LNHDA and CDR2 SQIVND (reference sequence).

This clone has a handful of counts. DNA of the CDR3: TGTGCCAGCAGTCGCGGGGGAAGCACAGATACGCAGTATTTT. This translates into CASSRGGSTDTQYF. V usage is TRBV6-6 and J usage is TRBJ2-3; 7 nucleotides align to TRBD2. V was pared by 5 bases and J by 0 bases, with 2 bases of the junction left unmatched. CDR1 is MNHNY, CDR2 SVGAGI, per germline (reference sequence). This CDR3 contains 14 residues.

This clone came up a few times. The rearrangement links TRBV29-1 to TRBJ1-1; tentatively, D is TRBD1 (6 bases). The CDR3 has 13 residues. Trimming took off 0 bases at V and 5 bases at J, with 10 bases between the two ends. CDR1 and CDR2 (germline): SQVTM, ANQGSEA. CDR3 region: CSVEDPGQTEAFF. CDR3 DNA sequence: TGCAGCGTTGAAGATCCCGGACAGACTGAAGCTTTCTTT.

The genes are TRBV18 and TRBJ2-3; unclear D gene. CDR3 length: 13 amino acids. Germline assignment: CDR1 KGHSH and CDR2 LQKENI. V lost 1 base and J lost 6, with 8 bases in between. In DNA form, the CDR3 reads TGTGCCAGCTCACCACAGCGAACCGATACGCAGTATTTT. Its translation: CASSPQRTDTQYF.

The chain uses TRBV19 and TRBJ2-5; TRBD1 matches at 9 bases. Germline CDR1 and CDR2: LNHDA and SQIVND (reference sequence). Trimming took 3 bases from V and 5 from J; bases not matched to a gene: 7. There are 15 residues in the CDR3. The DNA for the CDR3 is TGTGCCAGTAGTATTCGGACAGGGGATAGGGAGACCCAGTACTTC. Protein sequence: CASSIRTGDRETQYF. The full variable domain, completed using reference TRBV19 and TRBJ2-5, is DGGITQSPKYLFRKEGQNVTLSCEQNLNHDAMYWYRQDPGQGLRLIYYSQIVNDFQKGDIAEGYSVSREKKESFPLTVTSAQKNPTAFYLCASSIRTGDRETQYFGPGTRLLVL.

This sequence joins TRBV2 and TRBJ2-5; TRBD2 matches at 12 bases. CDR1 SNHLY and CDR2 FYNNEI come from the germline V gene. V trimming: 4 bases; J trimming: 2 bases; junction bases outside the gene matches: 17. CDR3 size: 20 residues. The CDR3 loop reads CASSATRLGLAGGPQETQYF. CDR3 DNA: TGTGCCAGCAGTGCGACGAGGTTGGGGCTAGCGGGGGGGCCTCAAGAGACCCAGTACTTC.

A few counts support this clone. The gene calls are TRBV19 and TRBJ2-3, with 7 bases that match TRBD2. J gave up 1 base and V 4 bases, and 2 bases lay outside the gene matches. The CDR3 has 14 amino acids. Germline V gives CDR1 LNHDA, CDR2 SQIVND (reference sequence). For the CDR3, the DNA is TGTGCCAGTAGTAGCGGGGGTGGCACAGATACGCAGTATTTT. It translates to CASSSGGGTDTQYF. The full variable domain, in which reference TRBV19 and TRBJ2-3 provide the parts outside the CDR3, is DGGITQSPKYLFRKEGQNVTLSCEQNLNHDAMYWYRQDPGQGLRLIYYSQIVNDFQKGDIAEGYSVSREKKESFPLTVTSAQKNPTAFYLCASSSGGGTDTQYFGPGTRLTVL.

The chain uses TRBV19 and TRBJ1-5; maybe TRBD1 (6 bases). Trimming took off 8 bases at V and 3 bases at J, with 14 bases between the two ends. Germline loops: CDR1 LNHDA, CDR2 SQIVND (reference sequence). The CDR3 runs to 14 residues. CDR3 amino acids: CASGGQGNNQPQHF. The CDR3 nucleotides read TGTGCCAGTGGGGGTCAGGGGAACAATCAGCCCCAGCATTTT.

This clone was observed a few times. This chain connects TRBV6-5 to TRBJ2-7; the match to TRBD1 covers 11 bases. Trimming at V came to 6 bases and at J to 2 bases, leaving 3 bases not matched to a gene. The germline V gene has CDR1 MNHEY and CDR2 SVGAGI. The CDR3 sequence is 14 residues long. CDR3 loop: CASRLGQGAYEQYF. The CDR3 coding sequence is TGTGCCAGCAGGCTGGGACAGGGGGCCTACGAGCAGTACTTC.

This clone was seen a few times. CDR3 amino acids: CASSPTGSSGNTIYF. The CDR3 region has the DNA TGTGCCAGCAGCCCTACCGGGAGCTCTGGAAACACCATATATTTT. The chain is built from TRBV7-9 and TRBJ1-3, with unresolved D. The germline CDR1 and CDR2 sequences are SEHNR and FQNEAQ (reference sequence). CDR3 length equals 15 residues. Trimming shortened V by 5 bases and J by 0 bases, and 11 bases separated the two germline ends.

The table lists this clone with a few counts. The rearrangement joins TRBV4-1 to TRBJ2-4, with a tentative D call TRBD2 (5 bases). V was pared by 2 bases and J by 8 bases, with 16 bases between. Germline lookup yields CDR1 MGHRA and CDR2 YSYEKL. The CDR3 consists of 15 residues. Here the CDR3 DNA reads TGCGCCAGCAGCCAATTGTGGGGAGTCAGATACATTCAGTACTTC. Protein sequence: CASSQLWGVRYIQYF.

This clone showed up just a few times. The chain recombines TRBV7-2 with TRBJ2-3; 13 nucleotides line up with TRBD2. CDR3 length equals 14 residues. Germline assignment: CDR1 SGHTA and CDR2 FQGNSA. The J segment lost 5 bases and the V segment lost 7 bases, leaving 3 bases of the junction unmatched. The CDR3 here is CASTRTSGGDTQYF. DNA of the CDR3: TGTGCCAGCACCCGGACTAGCGGGGGAGATACGCAGTATTTT.

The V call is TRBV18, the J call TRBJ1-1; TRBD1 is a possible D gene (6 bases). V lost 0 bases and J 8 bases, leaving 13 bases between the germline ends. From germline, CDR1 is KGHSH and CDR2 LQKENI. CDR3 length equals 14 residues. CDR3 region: CASSPPGTQGEAFF. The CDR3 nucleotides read TGTGCCAGCTCACCACCGGGAACTCAGGGGGAAGCTTTCTTT.

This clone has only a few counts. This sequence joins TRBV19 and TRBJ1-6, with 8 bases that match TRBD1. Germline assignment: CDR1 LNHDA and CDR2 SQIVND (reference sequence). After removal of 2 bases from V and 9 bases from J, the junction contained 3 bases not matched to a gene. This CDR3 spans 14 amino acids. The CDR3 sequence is CASSIMTGASPLHF. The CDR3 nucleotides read TGTGCCAGTAGTATAATGACAGGGGCTTCACCCCTCCACTTT.

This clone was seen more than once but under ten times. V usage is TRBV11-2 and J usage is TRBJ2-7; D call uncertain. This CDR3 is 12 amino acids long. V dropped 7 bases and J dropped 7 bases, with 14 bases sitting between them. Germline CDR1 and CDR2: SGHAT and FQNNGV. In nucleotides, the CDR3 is TGTGCCAGCACTATTTGGGCCGCGGAGCAGTACTTC. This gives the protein CASTIWAAEQYF.